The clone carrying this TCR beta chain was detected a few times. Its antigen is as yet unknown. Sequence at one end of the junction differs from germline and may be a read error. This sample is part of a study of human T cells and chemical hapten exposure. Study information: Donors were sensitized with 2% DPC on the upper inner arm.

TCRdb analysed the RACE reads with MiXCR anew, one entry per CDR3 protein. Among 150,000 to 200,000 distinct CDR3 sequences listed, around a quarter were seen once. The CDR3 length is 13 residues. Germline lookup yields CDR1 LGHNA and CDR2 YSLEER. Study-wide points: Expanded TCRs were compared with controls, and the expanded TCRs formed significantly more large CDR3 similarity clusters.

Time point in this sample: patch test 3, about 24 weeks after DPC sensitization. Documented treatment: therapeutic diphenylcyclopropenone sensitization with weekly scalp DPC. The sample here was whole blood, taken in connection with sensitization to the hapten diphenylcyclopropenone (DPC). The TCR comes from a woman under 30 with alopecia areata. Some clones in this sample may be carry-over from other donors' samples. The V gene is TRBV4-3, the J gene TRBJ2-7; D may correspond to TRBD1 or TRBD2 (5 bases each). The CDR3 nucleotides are TGTGCCAGCAGCCAAGTTATGGGGGAGTGGCAGTACTTC. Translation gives CASSQVMGEWQYF.